A single sample is the source of the 8 T cell receptor beta chains below, sequenced in a study of shared clonotypes between healthy human individuals. TCRdb keeps only in-frame clones here, not all; method: immunoSEQ multiplex PCR. The data hold millions of clones, with approximately 90% observed a single time. The sequenced material came from naive CD4+ T cells sorted from blood. The subset was: CD45RA+ positively selected. These receptors were taken from a man between 18 and 29 years old in good health.

The gene calls are TRBV28 and TRBJ2-7; no firm D call. CDR3 length: 14 residues. Trimming cost V 6 bases and J 3 bases, with 15 bases left between them. Germline assignment: CDR1 MDHEN and CDR2 SYDVKM. The CDR3 sequence: CASSRAPRNYEQYF. The CDR3 DNA sequence: TGTGCCAGCAGCCGGGCCCCCAGGAACTACGAGCAGTACTTC.

J is TRBJ2-1 and V is TRBV5-1, with 7 bases fitting TRBD1. The ends lost 5 bases at V and 8 bases at J; junction bases unmatched: 10. The CDR3 loop spans 14 amino acids. The germline gives CDR1 SGHRS, CDR2 YFSETQ. CDR3 DNA sequence: TGCGCCAGCAGAACGGGACAGAAGGTCGATGAGCAGTTCTTC. Amino acids: CASRTGQKVDEQFF. Full variable domain (outside the CDR3, taken from reference TRBV5-1 and TRBJ2-1): KAGVTQTPRYLIKTRGQQVTLSCSPISGHRSVSWYQQTPGQGLQFLFEYFSETQRNKGNFPGRFSGRQFSNSRSEMNVSTLELGDSALYLCASRTGQKVDEQFFGPGTRLTVL.

The rearrangement joins TRBV9 to TRBJ2-7; weak D call: TRBD1 (7 bases). CDR1 is SGDLS and CDR2 is YYNGEE in the germline V gene. CDR3 length: 15 residues. V was cut by 4 bases and J by 0 bases, with 14 bases left in between. CDR3 loop: CASSPGDSLSYEQYF. CDR3 coding DNA: TGTGCCAGCAGCCCGGGGGACAGCCTCTCCTACGAGCAGTACTTC.

This sequence joins TRBV6-1 and TRBJ1-3; D unclear. From germline, CDR1 is MNHNS and CDR2 SASEGT. The CDR3 loop spans 15 amino acids. V was clipped by 2 bases and J by 0 bases, with 8 bases between them. CDR3 nucleotides: TGTGCCAGCAGTGAATTTGTGAGCTCTGGAAACACCATATATTTT. The encoded protein is CASSEFVSSGNTIYF.

V and J are TRBV6-1 and TRBJ1-1; a weak D match, TRBD1 (5 bases). The CDR3 covers 18 residues. Trimming cost V 2 bases and J 1 base, with 20 bases left between them. Germline CDR1 MNHNS, CDR2 SASEGT. CDR3 bases: TGTGCCAGCAGTGAAAGGGGACCAGGGAGGGTGGCGAACACTGAAGCTTTCTTT. Translation: CASSERGPGRVANTEAFF.

The CDR3 loop is CASTGASGANVLTF. CDR3 nucleotides: TGTGCCTCGACGGGGGCCAGTGGGGCCAACGTCCTGACTTTC. This chain joins TRBV30 and TRBJ2-6; D may match TRBD1 or TRBD2 (6 bases each). This CDR3 has 14 residues. From germline, CDR1 is GTSNPN and CDR2 SVGIG (reference sequence). V shed 7 bases and J shed 3 bases, with 13 bases lying between them.

This chain links TRBV5-5 with TRBJ1-5, with D unresolved. CDR1 is SGHKS, CDR2 YYEKEE, per germline (reference sequence). Trimming took off 0 bases at V and 0 bases at J, with 10 bases between the two ends. The CDR3 extends over 16 amino acids. The CDR3 is CASSLVSQYSNQPQHF. CDR3 sequence (DNA): TGTGCCAGCAGCTTGGTCTCCCAGTATAGCAATCAGCCCCAGCATTTT.

The V call is TRBV25-1, the J call TRBJ1-2; D ambiguous. V dropped 2 bases and J dropped 7 bases, with 11 bases sitting between them. Germline CDR1 and CDR2: MGHDK and SYGVNS. The CDR3 consists of 13 residues. The CDR3 region has the DNA TGTGCCAGCAGTGAACCCCAACGGGGTGGCTACACCTTC. Its translation is CASSEPQRGGYTF.